Below are 17 T cell receptor beta chains sequenced from a single sample in a study of T cell clones after liver transplantation. Method: immunoSEQ multiplex PCR; TCRdb's copy keeps in-frame clones and lacks some. The sample yields about 120,000 clones, 90% seen once. This specimen was CD4+ T cells from blood, taken 12 months after liver transplant. The receptors shown here come from a human patient who received a liver transplant. Some of the T cells might come from the graft donor.

This chain links TRBV13 with TRBJ2-1, with D maybe TRBD1 (5 bases). The CDR3 consists of 13 residues. CDR1 and CDR2 from the germline V gene are PRHDT and FYEKMQ (reference sequence). The V end was cut by 2 bases, the J end by 10 bases, with 12 bases between. The CDR3 DNA sequence: TGTGCCAGCAGCTTAATAGGATCAGGGGAGCAGTTCTTC. As protein: CASSLIGSGEQFF.

This chain connects TRBV27 to TRBJ2-1, with TRBD2 matching 9 bases. Trimming took 7 bases from V and 7 from J; bases not matched to a gene: 5. This CDR3 has 13 amino acids. Germline CDR1 MNHEY, CDR2 SMNVEV (reference sequence). CDR3 sequence reads: CASIRTSGNEQFF. The CDR3 DNA reads as TGTGCCAGCATCCGAACTAGCGGGAATGAGCAGTTCTTC.

This chain connects TRBV6-1 to TRBJ1-5, with D uncertain. There are 12 residues in the CDR3. The V gene's germline CDR1 is MNHNS and CDR2 SASEGT. The V end was cut by 1 base, the J end by 9 bases, with 7 bases between. The CDR3 DNA is TGTGCCAGCAGTGAAGTAGCAGGGCCCCAGCATTTT. Amino acids: CASSEVAGPQHF.

The chain combines TRBV5-1 with TRBJ2-1; no clear D. CDR3 length: 16 amino acids. Trimming cost V 4 bases and J 8 bases, with 22 bases left between them. Per the germline V gene, CDR1 is SGHRS and CDR2 is YFSETQ. The CDR3 sequence: CASSPEVVGLSYEQFF. CDR3 in DNA: TGCGCCAGCAGCCCCGAGGTGGTCGGGCTTTCGTATGAGCAGTTCTTC. Variable domain in full (rest from reference TRBV5-1 and TRBJ2-1): KAGVTQTPRYLIKTRGQQVTLSCSPISGHRSVSWYQQTPGQGLQFLFEYFSETQRNKGNFPGRFSGRQFSNSRSEMNVSTLELGDSALYLCASSPEVVGLSYEQFFGPGTRLTVL.

This chain joins TRBV4-1 and TRBJ2-7; no clear D gene. In germline, CDR1 is MGHRA, CDR2 YSYEKL. This CDR3 is built from 13 residues. Trimming removed 0 bases at V and 9 bases at J, with 12 bases between. CDR3 residues: CASSQDAPSAQYF. In nucleotides, the CDR3 is TGCGCCAGCAGCCAAGATGCCCCTTCTGCGCAGTACTTC.

The V and J genes are TRBV7-6 and TRBJ2-6; 9 positions agree with TRBD1. The junction had 5 bases not matched to a gene; V was cut back by 4 bases and J by 1 base. The CDR3 sequence is 17 residues long. Germline V gene data show CDR1 as SGHVS and CDR2 as FNYEAQ. DNA for the CDR3: TGTGCCAGCAGCTCGGGACAGGGAAGGTCTGGGGCCAACGTCCTGACTTTC. Its protein product is CASSSGQGRSGANVLTF.

This clone was recorded only once. CDR3 sequence (DNA): TGTGCCAGTAGTGCCCCGGACGGATACAATCAGCCCCAGCATTTT. Translation: CASSAPDGYNQPQHF. The gene calls are TRBV19 and TRBJ1-5; D remains ambiguous. Per the germline V gene, CDR1 is LNHDA and CDR2 is SQIVND (reference sequence). The CDR3 spans 15 residues. Trimming stripped 5 bases from V and 3 bases from J, with 14 bases between.

The rearrangement links TRBV2 to TRBJ2-7; TRBD2 matches at 12 bases. V was clipped by 5 bases and J by 2 bases; unmatched bases: 13. Germline CDR1 is SNHLY and CDR2 is FYNNEI. This CDR3 has 18 residues. The CDR3 DNA reads as TGTGCCAGCAGTCAAGGGCTAGCGGGAGGGCCCGTCCCCTACGAGCAGTACTTC. This codes for CASSQGLAGGPVPYEQYF.

This chain joins TRBV4-1 and TRBJ2-7, with TRBD2 matching over 10 bases. The CDR3 runs 19 residues. V shed 0 bases, J shed 3 bases, and the junction held 14 bases outside the gene matches. Germline lookup yields CDR1 MGHRA and CDR2 YSYEKL. The CDR3 coding sequence is TGCGCCAGCAGCCAAGACTCCCCTAGCGGGAGTTTGGGGCTCTACGAGCAGTACTTC. Translated: CASSQDSPSGSLGLYEQYF.

This chain links TRBV5-1 with TRBJ1-4; perhaps TRBD1 as D (5 bases). CDR3 length: 15 amino acids. Trimming shortened V by 5 bases and J by 4 bases, and 15 bases separated the two germline ends. Germline-derived CDR1 and CDR2 are SGHRS and YFSETQ. This CDR3 reads CASSYYGAYNEKLFF. The CDR3 nucleotides read TGCGCCAGCAGTTATTATGGGGCTTATAATGAAAAACTGTTTTTT.

This chain joins TRBV25-1 and TRBJ2-3, with D tentatively TRBD1 (6 bases). This CDR3 comprises 16 residues. V was shortened by 4 bases and J by 1 base, with 15 bases between the two germline ends. Germline V gene lookup returns CDR1 MGHDK and CDR2 SYGVNS. CDR3 DNA sequence: TGTGCCAGCAGTGCCTCACAGGGATTTGGCACAGATACGCAGTATTTT. Translating it yields CASSASQGFGTDTQYF.

The V and J genes are TRBV7-3 and TRBJ2-5; either TRBD1 or TRBD2 may supply D (6 bases each). The V gene lost 5 bases and the J gene lost 5 bases, with 12 bases spanning the gap. The CDR3 is made up of 13 amino acids. Germline loops: CDR1 SGHTA, CDR2 FQGTGA. Written as DNA, the CDR3 is TGTGCCAGCAGCGCACAAGGGGGGGAGACCCAGTACTTC. This sequence encodes CASSAQGGETQYF.

The chain carries TRBV7-8 and TRBJ2-7; tentatively, D is TRBD2 (5 bases). This CDR3 spans 14 amino acids. Germline CDR1 reads SGHVS; CDR2 reads FQNEAQ. V lost 1 base to trimming and J lost 4 bases, with 11 bases between them. CDR3 in amino acids: CASSLGGVTYEQYF. The CDR3 DNA reads TGTGCCAGCAGCTTAGGGGGAGTGACGTACGAGCAGTACTTC.

The chain employs TRBV11-3 and TRBJ2-3; 8 bases are shared with TRBD2. With 5 bases clipped from V and 5 bases from J, the junction kept 9 bases outside the gene matches. The CDR3 spans 15 residues. CDR1 is SGHNT and CDR2 is YENEEA in the germline V gene. The CDR3 loop is CASSSGGLAGDTQYF. The DNA of the CDR3 is TGTGCCAGCAGCAGTGGTGGGCTAGCGGGAGATACGCAGTATTTT.

The chain uses TRBV5-1 and TRBJ2-1; no clear D. The CDR3 is 14 amino acids. Germline lookup yields CDR1 SGHRS and CDR2 YFSETQ. V lost 1 base and J 5 bases, leaving 10 bases between the germline ends. Here the CDR3 reads CASSLLDLNNEQFF. The CDR3 region has the DNA TGCGCCAGCAGCTTGCTAGACTTAAACAATGAGCAGTTCTTC.

The chain links TRBV5-6 to TRBJ2-7; no clear D gene. Trimming cost V 4 bases and J 7 bases, with 9 bases left between them. This CDR3 comprises 11 residues. The germline CDR1 and CDR2 sequences are SGHDT and YYEEEE. The CDR3, as DNA: TGTGCCAGCAGCCTCCGGTCGGAGCAGTACTTC. It encodes CASSLRSEQYF.

This clone was seen only a few times. The chain couples TRBV28 to TRBJ1-2; 7 bases are shared with TRBD1. Germline trimming cut 5 bases from V and 4 bases from J; bases unmatched to any gene: 7. The CDR3 is 14 amino acids. CDR1 is MDHEN and CDR2 is SYDVKM in the germline V gene. The CDR3 loop is CASSPGQQSYGYTF. The CDR3 nucleotides read TGTGCCAGCAGTCCGGGACAGCAGTCCTATGGCTACACCTTC.